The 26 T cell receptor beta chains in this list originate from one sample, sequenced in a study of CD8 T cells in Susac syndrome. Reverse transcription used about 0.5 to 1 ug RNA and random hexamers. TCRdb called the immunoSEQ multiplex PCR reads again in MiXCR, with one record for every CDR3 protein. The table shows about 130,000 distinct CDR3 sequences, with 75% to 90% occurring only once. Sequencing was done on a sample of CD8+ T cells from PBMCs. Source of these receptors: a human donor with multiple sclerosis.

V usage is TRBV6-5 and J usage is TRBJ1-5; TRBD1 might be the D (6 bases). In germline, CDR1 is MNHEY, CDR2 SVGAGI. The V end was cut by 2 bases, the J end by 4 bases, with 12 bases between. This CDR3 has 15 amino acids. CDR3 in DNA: TGTGCCAGCAGTTACAGGGACACTTGGAATCAGCCCCAGCATTTT. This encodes CASSYRDTWNQPQHF.

The CDR3 bases are TGTGCCAGCAGCCCCCCCGAGAGGTGGAATGAGCAGTTCTTC. It is translated as CASSPPERWNEQFF. This chain joins TRBV7-9 and TRBJ2-1; no definite D call. The germline V gene encodes CDR1 SEHNR and CDR2 FQNEAQ (reference sequence). The CDR3 consists of 14 residues. V was clipped by 5 bases and J by 7 bases, with 15 bases between them.

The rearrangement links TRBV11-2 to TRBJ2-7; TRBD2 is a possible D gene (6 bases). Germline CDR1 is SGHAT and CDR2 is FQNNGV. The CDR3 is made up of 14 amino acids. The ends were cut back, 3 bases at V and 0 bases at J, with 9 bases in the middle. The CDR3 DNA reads TGTGCCAGCAGCTTTGGAGGGCGCTCCTACGAGCAGTACGTC. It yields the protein CASSFGGRSYEQYV.

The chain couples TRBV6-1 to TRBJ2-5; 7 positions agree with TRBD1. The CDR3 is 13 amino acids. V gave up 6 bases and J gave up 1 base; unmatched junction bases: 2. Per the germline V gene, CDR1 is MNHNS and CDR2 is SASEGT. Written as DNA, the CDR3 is TGTGCCAGCAGCGGGACAGTCCAAGAGACCCAGTACTTC. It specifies CASSGTVQETQYF.

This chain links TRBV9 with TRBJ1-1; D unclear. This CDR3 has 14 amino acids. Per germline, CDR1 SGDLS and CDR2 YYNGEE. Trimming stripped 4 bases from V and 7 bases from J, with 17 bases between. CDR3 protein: CASSPPAETREAFF. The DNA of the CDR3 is TGTGCCAGCAGCCCCCCCGCAGAGACCCGTGAAGCTTTCTTT.

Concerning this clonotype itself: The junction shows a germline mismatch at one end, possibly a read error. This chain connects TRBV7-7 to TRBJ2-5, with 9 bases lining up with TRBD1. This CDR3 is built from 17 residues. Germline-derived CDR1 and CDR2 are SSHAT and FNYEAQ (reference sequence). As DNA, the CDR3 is TGTGCTAGCAGCCGACTCGGACAGGGGAAAACTCAAGAGACCCAGTACTTC. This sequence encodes CASSRLGQGKTQETQYF.

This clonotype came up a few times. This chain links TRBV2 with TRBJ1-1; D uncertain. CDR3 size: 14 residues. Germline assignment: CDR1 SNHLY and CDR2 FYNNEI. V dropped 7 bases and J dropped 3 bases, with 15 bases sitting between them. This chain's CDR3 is CASNEWASDTEAFF. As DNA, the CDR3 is TGTGCCAGCAACGAATGGGCATCGGACACTGAAGCTTTCTTT.

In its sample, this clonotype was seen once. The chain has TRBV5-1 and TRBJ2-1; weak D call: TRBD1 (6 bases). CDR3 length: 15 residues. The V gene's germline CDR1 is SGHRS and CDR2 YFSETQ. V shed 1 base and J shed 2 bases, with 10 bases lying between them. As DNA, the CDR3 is TGCGCCAGCAGCTTGCGAGGGGACACCTACAATGAGCAGTTCTTC. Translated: CASSLRGDTYNEQFF.

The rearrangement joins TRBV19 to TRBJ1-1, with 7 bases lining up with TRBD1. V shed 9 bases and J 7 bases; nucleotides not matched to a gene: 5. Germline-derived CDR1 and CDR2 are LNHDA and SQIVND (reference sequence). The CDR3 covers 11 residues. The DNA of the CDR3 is TGTGCCAGCCGACAGGGTATTGAAGCTTTCTTT. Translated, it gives CASRQGIEAFF.

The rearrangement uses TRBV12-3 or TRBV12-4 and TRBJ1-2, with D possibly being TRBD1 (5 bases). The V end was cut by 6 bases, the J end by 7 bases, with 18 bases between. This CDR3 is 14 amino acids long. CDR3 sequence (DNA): TGTGCCAGCAGCCCTCCCGGGGGGGGTGCTGGCTACACCTTC. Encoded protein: CASSPPGGGAGYTF.

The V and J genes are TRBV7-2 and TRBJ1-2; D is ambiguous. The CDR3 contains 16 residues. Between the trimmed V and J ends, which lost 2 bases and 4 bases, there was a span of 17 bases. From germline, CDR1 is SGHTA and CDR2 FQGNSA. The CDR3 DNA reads TGTGCCAGCAGCTTATTTGGCGATCCCCTCTTCTATGGCTACACCTTC. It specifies CASSLFGDPLFYGYTF.

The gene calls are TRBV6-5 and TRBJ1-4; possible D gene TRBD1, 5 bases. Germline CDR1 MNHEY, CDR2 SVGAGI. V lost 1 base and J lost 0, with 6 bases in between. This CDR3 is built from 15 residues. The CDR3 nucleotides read TGTGCCAGCAGTTACTTGGGGGCAACTAATGAAAAACTGTTTTTT. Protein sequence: CASSYLGATNEKLFF.

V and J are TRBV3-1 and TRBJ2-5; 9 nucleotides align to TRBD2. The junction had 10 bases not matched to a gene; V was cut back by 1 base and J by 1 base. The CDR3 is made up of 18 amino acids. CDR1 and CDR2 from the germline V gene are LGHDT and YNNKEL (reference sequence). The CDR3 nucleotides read TGTGCCAGCAGCCAAGGTTTTGGGCTAGCGGGACTCCAAGAGACCCAGTACTTC. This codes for CASSQGFGLAGLQETQYF.

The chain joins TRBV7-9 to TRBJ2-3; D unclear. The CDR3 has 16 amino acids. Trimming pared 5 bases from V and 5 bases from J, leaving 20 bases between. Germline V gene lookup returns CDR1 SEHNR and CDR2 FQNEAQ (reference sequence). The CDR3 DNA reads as TGTGCCAGCAGCGGACCCGGGTCCGATATTGGAGATACGCAGTATTTT. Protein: CASSGPGSDIGDTQYF. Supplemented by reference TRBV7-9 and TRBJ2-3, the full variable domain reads DTGVSQNPRHKITKRGQNVTFRCDPISEHNRLYWYRQTLGQGPEFLTYFQNEAQLEKSRLLSDRFSAERPKGSFSTLEIQRTEQGDSAMYLCASSGPGSDIGDTQYFGPGTRLTVL.

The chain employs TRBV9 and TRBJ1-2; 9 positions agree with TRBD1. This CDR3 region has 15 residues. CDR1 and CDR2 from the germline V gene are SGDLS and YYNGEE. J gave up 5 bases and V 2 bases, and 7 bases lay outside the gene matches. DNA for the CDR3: TGTGCCAGCAGCGTCCGGGACAGGGAAATGTATGGCTACACCTTC. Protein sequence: CASSVRDREMYGYTF.

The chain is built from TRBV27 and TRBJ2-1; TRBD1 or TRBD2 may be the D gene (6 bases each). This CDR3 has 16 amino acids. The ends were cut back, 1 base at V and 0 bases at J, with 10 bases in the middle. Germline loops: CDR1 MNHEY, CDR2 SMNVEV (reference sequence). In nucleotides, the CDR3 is TGTGCCAGCAGTTTATACGGGGGCTCCTCCTACAATGAGCAGTTCTTC. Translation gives CASSLYGGSSYNEQFF.

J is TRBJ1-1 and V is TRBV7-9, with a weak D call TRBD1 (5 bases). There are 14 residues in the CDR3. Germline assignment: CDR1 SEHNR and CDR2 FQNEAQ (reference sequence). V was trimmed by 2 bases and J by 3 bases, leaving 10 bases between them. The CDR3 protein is CASSLRLGDTEAFF. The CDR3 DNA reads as TGTGCCAGCAGCTTAAGGTTGGGGGACACTGAAGCTTTCTTT.

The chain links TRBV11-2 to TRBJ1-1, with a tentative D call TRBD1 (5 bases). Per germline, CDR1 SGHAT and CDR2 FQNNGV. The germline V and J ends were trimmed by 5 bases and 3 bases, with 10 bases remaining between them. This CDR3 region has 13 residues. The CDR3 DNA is TGTGCCAGCAGCCCTACAGGTTACACTGAAGCTTTCTTT. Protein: CASSPTGYTEAFF. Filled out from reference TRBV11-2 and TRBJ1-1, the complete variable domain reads EAGVAQSPRYKIIEKRQSVAFWCNPISGHATLYWYQQILGQGPKLLIQFQNNGVVDDSQLPKDRFSAERLKGVDSTLKIQPAKLEDSAVYLCASSPTGYTEAFFGQGTRLTVV.

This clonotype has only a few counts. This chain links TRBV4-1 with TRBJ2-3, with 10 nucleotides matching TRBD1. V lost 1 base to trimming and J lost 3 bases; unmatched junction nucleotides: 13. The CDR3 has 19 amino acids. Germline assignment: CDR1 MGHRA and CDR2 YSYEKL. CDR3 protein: CASSQVETGTGAKTDTQYF. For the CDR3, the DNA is TGCGCCAGCAGCCAAGTGGAAACCGGGACAGGGGCGAAAACAGATACGCAGTATTTT.

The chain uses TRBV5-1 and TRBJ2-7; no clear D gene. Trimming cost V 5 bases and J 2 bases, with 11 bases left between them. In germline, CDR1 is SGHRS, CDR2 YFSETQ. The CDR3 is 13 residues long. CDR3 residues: CASRLDGAYEQYF. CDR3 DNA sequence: TGCGCCAGCAGACTGGACGGAGCCTACGAGCAGTACTTC.

The CDR3 sequence: CASSLNPETNYGYTF. CDR3 DNA sequence: TGTGCCAGCAGCTTAAACCCAGAGACTAACTATGGCTACACCTTC. This sequence joins TRBV7-8 and TRBJ1-2, with unresolved D. The CDR3 is 15 residues long. Germline assignment: CDR1 SGHVS and CDR2 FQNEAQ. V lost 2 bases and J lost 0, with 10 bases in between.

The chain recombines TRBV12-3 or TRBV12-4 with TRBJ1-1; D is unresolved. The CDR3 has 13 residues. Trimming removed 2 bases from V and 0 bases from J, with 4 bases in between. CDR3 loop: CASSLWMNTEAFF. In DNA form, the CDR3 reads TGTGCCAGCAGTTTATGGATGAACACTGAAGCTTTCTTT.

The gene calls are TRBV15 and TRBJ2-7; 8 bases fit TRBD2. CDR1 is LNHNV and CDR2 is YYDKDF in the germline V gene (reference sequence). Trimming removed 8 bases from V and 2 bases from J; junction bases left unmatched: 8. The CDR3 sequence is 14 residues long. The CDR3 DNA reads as TGTGCCACCTCTTCTACGGGGGGGGCCTACGAGCAGTACTTC. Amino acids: CATSSTGGAYEQYF.

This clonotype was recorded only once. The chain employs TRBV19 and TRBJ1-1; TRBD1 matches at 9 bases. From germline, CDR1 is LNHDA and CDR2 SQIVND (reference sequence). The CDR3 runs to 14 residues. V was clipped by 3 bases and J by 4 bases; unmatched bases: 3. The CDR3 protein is CASSMGQGATEAFF. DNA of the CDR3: TGTGCCAGTAGTATGGGACAGGGAGCCACTGAAGCTTTCTTT.

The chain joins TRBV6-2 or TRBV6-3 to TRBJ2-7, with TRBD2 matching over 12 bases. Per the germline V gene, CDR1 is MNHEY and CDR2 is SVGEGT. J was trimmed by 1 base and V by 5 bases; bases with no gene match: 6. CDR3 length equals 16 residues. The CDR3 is CASSATSGSFSYEQYV. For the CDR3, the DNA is TGTGCCAGCAGTGCGACTAGCGGGAGCTTTTCCTACGAGCAGTACGTC.

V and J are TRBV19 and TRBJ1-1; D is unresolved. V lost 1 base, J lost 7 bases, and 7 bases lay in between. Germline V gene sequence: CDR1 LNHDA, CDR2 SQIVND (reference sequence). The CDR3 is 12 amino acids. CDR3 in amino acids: CASSIGPYEAFF. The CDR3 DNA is TGTGCCAGTAGTATAGGACCCTATGAAGCTTTCTTT.